This TCR beta chain was profiled in a study of sequential checkpoint blockade in melanoma. Study background: TCRbeta immunosequencing was performed on DNA from 85 to 100 pretreatment melanoma tumor samples. Study-wide findings and caveats: Pretreatment TIL clonality tracked with response in the nivolumab-first arm.

V was clipped by 6 bases and J by 4 bases, with 12 bases between them. Germline values: CDR1 KGHSH, CDR2 LQKENI. The CDR3 has 13 amino acids. Sequenced by immunoSEQ multiplex PCR; TCRdb stores in-frame clones only, minus some. The data show approximately 10,000 clones, 27% seen once. For this clone: Its specificity is unknown.

Treatment in this sample: randomized to nivolumab then ipilimumab (arm A) or the reverse (arm B). Material: tumor tissue (inferred from file names), obtained from a patient given nivolumab and ipilimumab in sequence. This sequence was found in a human donor with melanoma. V and J are TRBV18 and TRBJ1-2; D perhaps matches TRBD1 (6 bases). CDR3 coding DNA: TGTGCCAGCTCGGCCGGGACATTCTATGGCTACACCTTC. Protein: CASSAGTFYGYTF.